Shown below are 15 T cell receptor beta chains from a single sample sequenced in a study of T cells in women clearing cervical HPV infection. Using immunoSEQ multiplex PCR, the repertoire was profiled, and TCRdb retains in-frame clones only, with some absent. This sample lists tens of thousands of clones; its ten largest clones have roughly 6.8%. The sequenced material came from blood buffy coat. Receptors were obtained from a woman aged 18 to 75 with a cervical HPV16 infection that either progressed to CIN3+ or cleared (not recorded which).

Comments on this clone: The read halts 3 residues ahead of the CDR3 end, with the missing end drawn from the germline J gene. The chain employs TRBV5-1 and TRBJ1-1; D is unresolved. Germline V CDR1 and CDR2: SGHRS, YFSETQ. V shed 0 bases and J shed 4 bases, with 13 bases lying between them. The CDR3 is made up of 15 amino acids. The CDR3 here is CASSLVNTPGTEAFF. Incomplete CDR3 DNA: TGCGCCAGCAGCTTGGTTAACACCCCGGGCACTGAA.

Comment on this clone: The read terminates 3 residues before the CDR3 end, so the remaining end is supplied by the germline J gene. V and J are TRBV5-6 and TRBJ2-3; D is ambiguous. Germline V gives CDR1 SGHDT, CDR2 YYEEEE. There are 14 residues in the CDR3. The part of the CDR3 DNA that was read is TGTGCCAGCAGCTTTGGCTTTAGCAATCAGCCG. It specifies CASSFGFSNQP. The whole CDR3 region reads CASSFGFSNQPQYF.

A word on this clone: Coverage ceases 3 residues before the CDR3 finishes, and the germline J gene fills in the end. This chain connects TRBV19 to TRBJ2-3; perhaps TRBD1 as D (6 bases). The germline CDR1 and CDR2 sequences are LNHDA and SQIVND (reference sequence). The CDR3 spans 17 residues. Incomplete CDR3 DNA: TGTGCCAGTAGCGGGACAATGGGGTCTTATAGCAATCAGCCG. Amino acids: CASSGTMGSYSNQP. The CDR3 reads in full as CASSGTMGSYSNQPQYF.

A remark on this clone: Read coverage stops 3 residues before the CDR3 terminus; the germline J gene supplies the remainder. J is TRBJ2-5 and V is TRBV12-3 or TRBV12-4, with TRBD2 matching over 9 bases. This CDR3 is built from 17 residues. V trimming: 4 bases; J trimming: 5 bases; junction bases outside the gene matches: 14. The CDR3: CASSSRGVAGVIETQYF. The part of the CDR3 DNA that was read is TGTGCCAGCAGTTCAAGGGGGGTAGCGGGAGTTATTGAGACC.

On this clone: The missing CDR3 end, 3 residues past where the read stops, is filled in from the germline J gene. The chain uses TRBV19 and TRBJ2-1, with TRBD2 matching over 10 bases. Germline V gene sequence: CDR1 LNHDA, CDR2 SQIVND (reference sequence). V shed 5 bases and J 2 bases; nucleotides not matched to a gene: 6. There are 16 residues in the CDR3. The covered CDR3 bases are TGTGCCAGTAGTCTACTAGCGGGGCACACCTACAATGAG. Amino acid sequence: CASSLLAGHTYNE. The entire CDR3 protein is CASSLLAGHTYNEQFF.

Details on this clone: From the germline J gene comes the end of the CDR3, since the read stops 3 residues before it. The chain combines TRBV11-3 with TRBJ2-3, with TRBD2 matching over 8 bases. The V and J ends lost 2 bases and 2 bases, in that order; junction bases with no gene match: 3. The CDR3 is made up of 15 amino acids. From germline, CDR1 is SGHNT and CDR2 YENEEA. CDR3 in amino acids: CASSLFGGATDTQYF. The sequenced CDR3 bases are TGTGCCAGCAGCTTATTCGGGGGGGCCACAGATACG.

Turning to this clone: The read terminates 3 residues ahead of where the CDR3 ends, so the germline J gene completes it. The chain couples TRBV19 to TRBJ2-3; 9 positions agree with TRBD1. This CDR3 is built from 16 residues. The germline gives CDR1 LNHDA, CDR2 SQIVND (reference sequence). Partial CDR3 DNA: TGTGCCAGTAGTGAACGACAGGGGGGATTCCAAGAGACG. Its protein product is CASSERQGGFQET. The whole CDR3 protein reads CASSERQGGFQETQYF.

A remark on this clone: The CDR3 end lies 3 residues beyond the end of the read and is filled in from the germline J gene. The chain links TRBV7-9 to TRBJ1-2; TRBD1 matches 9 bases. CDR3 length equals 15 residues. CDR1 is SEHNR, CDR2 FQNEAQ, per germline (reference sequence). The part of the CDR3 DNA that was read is TGTGCCAGCAGCATCCGGGACAGGGTTGCTGGGACC. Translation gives CASSIRDRVAGT. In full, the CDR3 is CASSIRDRVAGTYTF.

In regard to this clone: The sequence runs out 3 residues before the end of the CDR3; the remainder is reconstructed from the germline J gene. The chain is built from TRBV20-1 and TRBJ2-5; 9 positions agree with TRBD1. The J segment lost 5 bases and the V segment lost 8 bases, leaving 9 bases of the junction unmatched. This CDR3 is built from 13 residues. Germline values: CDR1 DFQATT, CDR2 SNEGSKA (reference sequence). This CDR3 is CSHGDRAHETQYF. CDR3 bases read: TGCAGTCATGGGGACAGGGCACACGAGACC.

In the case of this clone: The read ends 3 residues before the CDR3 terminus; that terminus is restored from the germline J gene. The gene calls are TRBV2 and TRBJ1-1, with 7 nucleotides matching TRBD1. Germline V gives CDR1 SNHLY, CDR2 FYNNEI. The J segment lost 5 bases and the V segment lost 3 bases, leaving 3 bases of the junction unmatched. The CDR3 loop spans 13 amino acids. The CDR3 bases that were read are TGTGCCAGCAGTGACAGGGGGAGGACTGAA. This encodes CASSDRGRTE. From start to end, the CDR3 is CASSDRGRTEAFF.

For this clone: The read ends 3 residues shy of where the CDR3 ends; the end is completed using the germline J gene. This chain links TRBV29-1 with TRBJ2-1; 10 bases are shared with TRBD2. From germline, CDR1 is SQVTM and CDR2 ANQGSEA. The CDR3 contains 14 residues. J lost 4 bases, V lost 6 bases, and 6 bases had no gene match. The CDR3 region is CSVGLADRYNEQFF. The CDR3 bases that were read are TGCAGCGTCGGACTAGCGGATCGATACAATGAG.

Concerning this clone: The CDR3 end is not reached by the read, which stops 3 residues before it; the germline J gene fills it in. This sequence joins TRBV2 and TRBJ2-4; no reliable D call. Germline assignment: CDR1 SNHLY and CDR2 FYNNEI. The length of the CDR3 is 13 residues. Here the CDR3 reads CASSRGFNYGQYF. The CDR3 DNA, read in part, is TGTGCCAGCAGTCGCGGTTTTAACTATGGT.

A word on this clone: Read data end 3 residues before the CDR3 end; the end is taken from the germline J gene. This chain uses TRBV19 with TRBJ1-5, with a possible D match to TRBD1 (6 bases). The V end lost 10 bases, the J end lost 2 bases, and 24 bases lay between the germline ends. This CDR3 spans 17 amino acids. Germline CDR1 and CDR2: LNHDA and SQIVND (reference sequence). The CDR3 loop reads CATRQRGGRDGNQPQHF. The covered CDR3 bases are TGTGCCACTAGACAAAGGGGGGGCCGGGATGGCAATCAGCCC.

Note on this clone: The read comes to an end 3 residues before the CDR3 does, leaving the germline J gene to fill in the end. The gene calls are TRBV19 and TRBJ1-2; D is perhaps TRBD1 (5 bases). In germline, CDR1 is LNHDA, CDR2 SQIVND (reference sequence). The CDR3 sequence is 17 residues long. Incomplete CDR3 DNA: TGTGCCAGTACCTACCGGGGACTAGCGGGCGCCAAAAACATC. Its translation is CASTYRGLAGAKNI. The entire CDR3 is CASTYRGLAGAKNIYTF.

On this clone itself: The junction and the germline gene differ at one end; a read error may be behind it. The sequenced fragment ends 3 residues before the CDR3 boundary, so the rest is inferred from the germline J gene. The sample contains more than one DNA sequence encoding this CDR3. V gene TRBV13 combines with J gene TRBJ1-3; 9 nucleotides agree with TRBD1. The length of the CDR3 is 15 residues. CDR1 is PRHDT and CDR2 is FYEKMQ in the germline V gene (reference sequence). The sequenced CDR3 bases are TGTGCCAGCAGCCCACTGGGACAGGGCGGAAACACG. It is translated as CASSPLGQGGNT. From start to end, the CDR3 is CASSPLGQGGNTIYF.